The present T cell receptor (beta chain) was sequenced within a study of cytomegalovirus exposure and HLA in healthy donors. Germline CDR1 reads PRHDT; CDR2 reads FYEKMQ (reference sequence). V lost 3 bases to trimming and J lost 6 bases, with 9 bases between them. The CDR3 sequence is 12 residues long. With 60 Vbeta and 13 Jbeta primers, the PCR was carried out. Method: immunoSEQ multiplex PCR; TCRdb's copy keeps in-frame clones and lacks some. The sample has fewer than 150,000 clones, 67% seen once. V gene TRBV13 combines with J gene TRBJ2-7, with a weak D call TRBD2 (6 bases). Sequencing was carried out using PBMCs. The clonotype originates from a young man in good health and CMV-seropositive. The CDR3 loop reads CASSFGGLEQYF. CDR3 nucleotides: TGTGCCAGCAGCTTCGGAGGGCTCGAGCAGTACTTC.